These 26 T cell receptor beta chains share one sample of origin, sequenced in a study of control samples from healthy donors and cancer patients. Profiling relied on immunoSEQ multiplex PCR, and the TCRdb table lists in-frame clones only, not all of them. The data hold 100,000 to 150,000 clones, with around 94% observed a single time. Sequenced input: PBMCs. Every receptor here comes from a man at least 80 years old with head and neck cancer.

The chain is built from TRBV28 and TRBJ2-1, with D uncertain. Germline CDR1 is MDHEN and CDR2 is SYDVKM. V was clipped by 8 bases and J by 0 bases, with 8 bases between them. This CDR3 has 13 amino acids. The CDR3 protein is CASEISSYNEQFF. DNA for the CDR3: TGTGCCAGCGAAATTAGCTCCTACAATGAGCAGTTCTTC. Together with reference TRBV28 and TRBJ2-1, the CDR3 gives the full variable domain: DVKVTQSSRYLVKRTGEKVFLECVQDMDHENMFWYRQDPGLGLRLIYFSYDVKMKEKGDIPEGYSVSREKKERFSLILESASTNQTSMYLCASEISSYNEQFFGPGTRLTVL.

This chain uses TRBV7-9 with TRBJ1-4; D remains ambiguous. Germline lookup yields CDR1 SEHNR and CDR2 FQNEAQ (reference sequence). The CDR3 contains 15 residues. Deletions cut 6 bases from V and 0 bases from J, with 11 bases between. This CDR3 reads CASREVRATNEKLFF. CDR3 sequence (DNA): TGTGCCAGCAGGGAGGTCCGGGCAACTAATGAAAAACTGTTTTTT.

J is TRBJ1-1 and V is TRBV10-3; D gene unclear. Per germline, CDR1 ENHRY and CDR2 SYGVKD. The CDR3 extends over 13 amino acids. Trimming stripped 4 bases from V and 7 bases from J, with 13 bases between. The CDR3 coding sequence is TGTGCCATCAGTGGCCCCGAGGTGAGTGAAGCTTTCTTT. Encoded protein: CAISGPEVSEAFF.

There are a few counts of this clone. The chain combines TRBV2 with TRBJ2-7; no clear D gene. The germline V gene encodes CDR1 SNHLY and CDR2 FYNNEI. This CDR3 spans 15 amino acids. Trimming removed 4 bases from V and 6 bases from J, with 19 bases in between. The CDR3 region has the DNA TGTGCCAGCAGTGCGAGAATAGGCCCCTTGGGCGAGCAGTACTTC. This encodes CASSARIGPLGEQYF.

This chain uses TRBV6-1 with TRBJ2-7; TRBD2 matches 9 bases. Losses at the gene ends were 3 bases for V and 4 bases for J; bases not matched to a gene: 10. CDR3 length equals 16 residues. Germline-derived CDR1 and CDR2 are MNHNS and SASEGT. The CDR3 here is CASSEAVVAGVYEQYF. The CDR3, as DNA: TGTGCCAGCAGTGAGGCGGTTGTAGCGGGGGTTTACGAGCAGTACTTC.

For the CDR3, the DNA is TGCGCCAGCAGCTTGGAGGCCCGGAACACTGAAGCTTTCTTT. Encoded protein: CASSLEARNTEAFF. J is TRBJ1-1 and V is TRBV5-1; D unresolved. The germline CDR1 and CDR2 sequences are SGHRS and YFSETQ. V dropped 0 bases and J dropped 1 base, with 7 bases sitting between them. The CDR3 sequence is 14 residues long.

This clone has just a few counts. This sequence joins TRBV19 and TRBJ1-5, with 8 bases identical to TRBD1. The V gene's germline CDR1 is LNHDA and CDR2 SQIVND (reference sequence). The CDR3 has 14 amino acids. Germline trimming cut 7 bases from V and 7 bases from J; bases unmatched to any gene: 9. Here the CDR3 DNA reads TGTGCCAGTACCTTCACAGGGGGAAGGCAGCCCCAGCATTTT. As protein: CASTFTGGRQPQHF.

This chain links TRBV25-1 with TRBJ1-6; D perhaps matches TRBD1 (5 bases). Germline CDR1 is MGHDK and CDR2 is SYGVNS. V lost 5 bases and J 7 bases, leaving 15 bases between the germline ends. There are 15 residues in the CDR3. The CDR3 DNA reads as TGTGCCAGCAGTAGCCAGGGAGTGGACAATTCACCCCTCCACTTT. This encodes CASSSQGVDNSPLHF. The variable domain in full, with the rest retrieved from reference TRBV25-1 and TRBJ1-6, is EADIYQTPRYLVIGTGKKITLECSQTMGHDKMYWYQQDPGMELHLIHYSYGVNSTEKGDLSSESTVSRIRTEHFPLTLESARPSHTSQYLCASSSQGVDNSPLHFGNGTRLTVT.

The gene calls are TRBV7-2 and TRBJ2-3; 7 bases align to TRBD2. V shed 0 bases and J 4 bases; nucleotides not matched to a gene: 7. The CDR3 consists of 16 residues. The germline V gene encodes CDR1 SGHTA and CDR2 FQGNSA. The CDR3 spells CASSLAGGPKADTQYF. CDR3 nucleotides: TGTGCCAGCAGCTTAGCGGGAGGGCCTAAAGCAGATACGCAGTATTTT.

The CDR3: CASSLGLSSNQPQHF. The CDR3 nucleotides read TGTGCCAGCAGCTTAGGATTGTCTAGCAATCAGCCCCAGCATTTT. The chain links TRBV7-2 to TRBJ1-5; D ambiguous. The length of the CDR3 is 15 residues. Trimming left V 1 base short and J 0 bases short, with 7 bases between. CDR1 is SGHTA and CDR2 is FQGNSA in the germline V gene.

The chain combines TRBV10-3 with TRBJ2-3; 8 bases fit TRBD2. V was clipped by 3 bases and J by 0 bases; unmatched bases: 5. The germline CDR1 and CDR2 sequences are ENHRY and SYGVKD. This CDR3 spans 16 amino acids. The CDR3 sequence is CAISELADPSTDTQYF. The CDR3 DNA sequence: TGTGCCATCAGTGAACTAGCGGACCCTAGCACAGATACGCAGTATTTT.

J is TRBJ2-7 and V is TRBV5-5; D ambiguous. CDR1 and CDR2 from the germline V gene are SGHKS and YYEKEE (reference sequence). This CDR3 comprises 17 residues. Trimming stripped 0 bases from V and 0 bases from J, with 16 bases between. The CDR3 loop is CASSLARVTAASYEQYF. CDR3 nucleotide sequence: TGTGCCAGCAGCTTGGCCCGGGTAACAGCAGCCTCCTACGAGCAGTACTTC.

The rearrangement uses TRBV2 and TRBJ2-1; 7 bases line up with TRBD1. From germline, CDR1 is SNHLY and CDR2 FYNNEI. V lost 8 bases to trimming and J lost 4 bases; unmatched junction nucleotides: 8. The CDR3 covers 14 residues. CDR3 DNA: TGTGCCAGCCTGGCCGGGACAGTATACAATGAGCAGTTCTTC. Protein sequence: CASLAGTVYNEQFF. The variable domain in full, completed from reference TRBV2 and TRBJ2-1, reads EPEVTQTPSHQVTQMGQEVILRCVPISNHLYFYWYRQILGQKVEFLVSFYNNEISEKSEIFDDQFSVERPDGSNFTLKIRSTKLEDSAMYFCASLAGTVYNEQFFGPGTRLTVL.

V is TRBV6-5 and J is TRBJ2-7; D is perhaps TRBD1 (6 bases). Germline V gene lookup returns CDR1 MNHEY and CDR2 SVGAGI. The CDR3 runs 13 residues. Trimming left V 4 bases short and J 7 bases short, with 14 bases between. The CDR3 DNA reads TGTGCCAGCAGTTCGACAGGTTCTCGAGAGCAGTACTTC. As protein: CASSSTGSREQYF.

V and J are TRBV6-1 and TRBJ1-2; D may be TRBD1 (5 bases). The CDR3 spans 14 residues. Germline V lookup: CDR1 MNHNS, CDR2 SASEGT. Between the trimmed V and J ends, which lost 0 bases and 3 bases, there was a span of 8 bases. CDR3 loop: CASSEAWGDYGYTF. The CDR3 DNA sequence: TGTGCCAGCAGTGAAGCGTGGGGGGACTATGGCTACACCTTC.

The V call is TRBV27, the J call TRBJ2-2; 8 nucleotides align to TRBD2. The CDR3 spans 16 residues. J gave up 1 base and V 5 bases, and 6 bases lay outside the gene matches. In germline, CDR1 is MNHEY, CDR2 SMNVEV (reference sequence). CDR3 sequence reads: CASSILAGGNTGELFF. The CDR3 nucleotides are TGTGCCAGCAGTATCCTTGCGGGAGGGAACACCGGGGAGCTGTTTTTT.

In its sample, this clone was seen a few times. V is TRBV6-6 and J is TRBJ1-4, with no clear D. With 0 bases removed from V and 7 bases from J, the gap between germline ends came to 3 bases. The CDR3 runs 12 residues. The germline gives CDR1 MNHNY, CDR2 SVGAGI (reference sequence). The CDR3, as DNA: TGTGCCAGCAGTTACTCTGGTGAAAAACTGTTTTTT. This translates into CASSYSGEKLFF.

The chain links TRBV14 to TRBJ2-7, with D maybe TRBD2 (6 bases). Germline CDR1 reads SGHDN; CDR2 reads FVKESK. The CDR3 contains 16 residues. V lost 3 bases and J lost 4, with 19 bases in between. As DNA, the CDR3 is TGTGCCAGCAGCCATCTCGTTCGGTCAGGAGGGTACGAGCAGTACTTC. Translation: CASSHLVRSGGYEQYF.

For this clone: Different DNA sequences within this sample yield the same CDR3. This chain's CDR3 is CSVGDSNQPQHF. Written as DNA, the CDR3 is TGCAGCGTTGGGGACAGCAATCAGCCCCAGCATTTT. V is TRBV29-1 and J is TRBJ1-5, with a weak D call TRBD1 (5 bases). The V end lost 4 bases, the J end lost 1 base, and 5 bases lay between the germline ends. The CDR3 covers 12 residues. Germline V gene sequence: CDR1 SQVTM, CDR2 ANQGSEA. The full variable domain, with the rest looked up from reference TRBV29-1 and TRBJ1-5, is SAVISQKPSRDICQRGTSLTIQCQVDSQVTMMFWYRQQPGQSLTLIATANQGSEATYESGFVIDKFPISRPNLTFSTLTVSNMSPEDSSIYLCSVGDSNQPQHFGDGTRLSIL.

The chain uses TRBV7-2 and TRBJ2-2; 7 nucleotides align to TRBD2. Trimming took 3 bases from V and 0 from J; bases not matched to a gene: 4. The CDR3 contains 16 residues. Germline V gene sequence: CDR1 SGHTA, CDR2 FQGNSA. The CDR3 coding sequence is TGTGCCAGCAGCTTCCGGGGAGGGACGAACACCGGGGAGCTGTTTTTT. Translated, it gives CASSFRGGTNTGELFF.

The rearrangement uses TRBV6-5 and TRBJ2-7, with D tentatively TRBD1 (6 bases). Germline values: CDR1 MNHEY, CDR2 SVGAGI. Between the trimmed V and J ends, which lost 1 base and 3 bases, there was a span of 10 bases. The CDR3 sequence is 14 residues long. The CDR3 DNA is TGTGCCAGCAGTTACTACAGGGAGAGCTACGAGCAGTACTTC. It is translated as CASSYYRESYEQYF.

The chain recombines TRBV7-9 with TRBJ1-3; D uncertain. The CDR3 loop spans 15 amino acids. Trimming took off 4 bases at V and 0 bases at J, with 10 bases between the two ends. Germline-derived CDR1 and CDR2 are SEHNR and FQNEAQ (reference sequence). CDR3 residues: CASSSDGNSGNTIYF. CDR3 coding DNA: TGTGCCAGCAGCTCGGACGGAAACTCTGGAAACACCATATATTTT.

The chain uses TRBV20-1 and TRBJ1-1; the D gene is possibly TRBD1 (5 bases). The CDR3 runs to 11 residues. Per the germline V gene, CDR1 is DFQATT and CDR2 is SNEGSKA (reference sequence). The V gene lost 3 bases and the J gene lost 11 bases, with 13 bases spanning the gap. CDR3 nucleotide sequence: TGCAGTGCTAGCTTCGGGACTCGTGCTTTCTTT. The encoded protein is CSASFGTRAFF.

The V call is TRBV3-1 (or the pseudogene TRBV3-2), the J call TRBJ2-3; D not certain. CDR1 is LGHDT, CDR2 YNNKEL, per germline (reference sequence). The V and J ends lost 2 bases and 4 bases respectively, with 10 bases between them. This CDR3 is 14 amino acids long. The CDR3 protein is CASSQSARADTQYF. DNA of the CDR3: TGTGCCAGCAGCCAATCCGCCCGGGCAGATACGCAGTATTTT.

This chain connects TRBV27 to TRBJ2-7; no firm D call. The germline V and J ends were trimmed by 4 bases and 0 bases, with 10 bases remaining between them. Per the germline V gene, CDR1 is MNHEY and CDR2 is SMNVEV (reference sequence). This CDR3 region has 14 residues. CDR3 residues: CASSSTQYSYEQYF. CDR3 DNA sequence: TGTGCCAGCAGTTCGACACAATACTCCTACGAGCAGTACTTC.

The chain couples TRBV3-1 (or the pseudogene TRBV3-2) to TRBJ1-2, with D unresolved. Germline V gene data show CDR1 as LGHDT and CDR2 as YNNKEL (reference sequence). The CDR3 consists of 12 residues. Deletions cut 4 bases from V and 8 bases from J, with 11 bases between. Here the CDR3 reads CASSRTGEGYTF. For the CDR3, the DNA is TGTGCCAGCAGCCGAACCGGGGAGGGCTACACCTTC.